Listed below are T cell receptor beta chains from one sample, sequenced in a study of blood T cell repertoires in COVID-19. Generated by immunoSEQ multiplex PCR, the TCRdb table keeps only in-frame clones and is missing some. The data show roughly 400,000 clones, approximately 87% seen once. The source material was PBMCs or T cells enriched from blood (not recorded which). The receptor source for this set is a woman aged 50 to 60 who had recovered from COVID-19. Each CDR3 is given with its conserved first and last residue. D genes are given only for firm matches. Size values are once, few and many counts, or a class for expanded clones, and some rows have none.

CDR3nt	CDR3aa	v_gene	j_gene	len	d_gene	abundance
TGTGCCAGTAGTATAGAATGGCAGGGGGTAACTTTCTTT	CASSIEWQGVTFF	TRBV19	TRBJ1-1	13	TRBD1	-
TGTGCCAGCAGTGACCCGGGGGACAGGGGTTTCTCTGGGGCCAACGTCCTGACTTTC	CASSDPGDRGFSGANVLTF	TRBV6-1	TRBJ2-6	19	TRBD1	-
TGTGCCAGCAGCTGGGGACAGGGGGCTGGAAACACCATATATTTT	CASSWGQGAGNTIYF	TRBV7-2	TRBJ1-3	15	TRBD1	-
TGTGCCAGCAGCCCGCGGACAGCCAACTATGGCTACACCTTC	CASSPRTANYGYTF	TRBV7-2	TRBJ1-2	14	-	few
TGCGCCAGCAGCTCGACAGGGTCTAACTATGGCTACACCTTC	CASSSTGSNYGYTF	TRBV5-1	TRBJ1-2	14	TRBD1	-
TGCGCCAGCAGCCAAATGAAGACTAGCGGGGGGATCACAGATACGCAGTATTTT	CASSQMKTSGGITDTQYF	TRBV5-1	TRBJ2-3	18	TRBD2	-
TGTGCCAGCAGCGATCATTGGACAGAAAACACCAACAATGAGCAGTTCTTC	CASSDHWTENTNNEQFF	TRBV11-2	TRBJ2-1	17	-	-
TGTGCCAGCAGCCCGTCTCGCGGGGGCCCGAACAATGAGCAGTTCTTC	CASSPSRGGPNNEQFF	TRBV5-4	TRBJ2-1	16	-	-
TGTGCCAGCAGTTTTGACAGGGGTATTGGGGGTCAGCCCCAGCATTTT	CASSFDRGIGGQPQHF	TRBV28	TRBJ1-5	16	TRBD1	-
TGTGCCAGCAGTCATCGACAGGGGTACTACGAGCAGTACTTC	CASSHRQGYYEQYF	TRBV6-5	TRBJ2-7	14	TRBD1	few
TGTGCCAGCAGCTTAGTAATTTCTCGGGATGACACAGATACGCAGTATTTT	CASSLVISRDDTDTQYF	TRBV7-9	TRBJ2-3	17	-	once
TGTGCCAGCAGTGAATGGGGGACTACCTTT	CASSEWGTTF	TRBV2	TRBJ1-1	10	-	-
TGTGCCTGGAGTGGGGACAGGGGTTCTTTTGGCTACACCTTC	CAWSGDRGSFGYTF	TRBV30	TRBJ1-2	14	TRBD1	-
TGTGCCAGCTCTCAACCGAGGGACAACGGTGAGCCGAACACTGAAGCTTTCTTT	CASSQPRDNGEPNTEAFF	TRBV18	TRBJ1-1	18	-	-
TGTGCCAGCAGCGAGACAGGGGTGAACACTGAAGCTTTCTTT	CASSETGVNTEAFF	TRBV9	TRBJ1-1	14	TRBD1	-
TGTGCCAGCAGCCAAGACGTGGGACAGGGGAACACTGAAGCTTTCTTT	CASSQDVGQGNTEAFF	TRBV3-1/TRBV3-2	TRBJ1-1	16	TRBD1	-
TGTGCCAGCAGCTTATCGGGGTACCAAGAGACCCAGTACTTC	CASSLSGYQETQYF	TRBV11-2	TRBJ2-5	14	-	-
TGTGCCACCAGTGGAGACGGAAGACAGGCCAGCTCCTACGAGCAGTACTTC	CATSGDGRQASSYEQYF	TRBV24-1	TRBJ2-7	17	-	-
TGTGCCAGCAGTAGGACAGGGTATAGCAATCAGCCCCAGCATTTT	CASSRTGYSNQPQHF	TRBV2	TRBJ1-5	15	TRBD1	-
TGTGCCAGCAGTTCTTACGGGAGGAACACCGGGGAGCTGTTTTTT	CASSSYGRNTGELFF	TRBV6-2/TRBV6-3	TRBJ2-2	15	-	-
TGTGCCAGCAGGGAGTCAGGGGGCGCCTACTATGGCTACACCTTC	CASRESGGAYYGYTF	TRBV2	TRBJ1-2	15	TRBD1	-
TGTGCCAGCAGCCCATCGTACAGGGTGAGGAACAATCAGCCCCAGCATTTT	CASSPSYRVRNNQPQHF	TRBV4-2	TRBJ1-5	17	-	once
TGTGCCAGCAAAATAGGGGACAGGAGTGGAGAAAAACTGTTTTTT	CASKIGDRSGEKLFF	TRBV2	TRBJ1-4	15	TRBD1	few
TGCGCCAGCAGCCCTCAACTAGGAAGAGCCACTGAAGCTTTCTTT	CASSPQLGRATEAFF	TRBV5-1	TRBJ1-1	15	-	-
TGTGCCAGCTCACCACCACGGGGGGGCCACGATGAGCAGTTCTTC	CASSPPRGGHDEQFF	TRBV18	TRBJ2-1	15	TRBD2	-
TGTGCCTGGGGCAGACAGGGGGCGCGTGGCTACACCTTC	CAWGRQGARGYTF	TRBV30	TRBJ1-2	13	TRBD1	-
TGTGCCAGCAGTCACAGGGGGCAGGCCAACGTCCTGACTTTC	CASSHRGQANVLTF	TRBV6-5	TRBJ2-6	14	TRBD1	-
TGCAGTGCTAGTCAGGGGGCGGGAAGCAATCAGCCCCAGCATTTT	CSASQGAGSNQPQHF	TRBV20-1	TRBJ1-5	15	TRBD1	-
TGTGCCAGCAGGGCGGGACAGTCCAATCAGCCCCAGCATTTT	CASRAGQSNQPQHF	TRBV2	TRBJ1-5	14	TRBD1	-
TGTGCCTGGAGTGTAGGTAGCGGGGGCTATGAGCAGTTCTTC	CAWSVGSGGYEQFF	TRBV30	TRBJ2-1	14	TRBD2	-
TGTGCCAGCAGTCGCCTGAGCGGAATCTCCTACGAGCAGTACTTC	CASSRLSGISYEQYF	TRBV28	TRBJ2-7	15	-	-
TGTGCCAGCAGCCCCTTGGACAGTTTATCGCAGCCCCAGCATTTT	CASSPLDSLSQPQHF	TRBV7-2	TRBJ1-5	15	-	-
TGTGCCAGCGGGGGGTACCCGGAGGCTGGAAACACCATATATTTT	CASGGYPEAGNTIYF	TRBV3-1/TRBV3-2	TRBJ1-3	15	-	-
TGTGCCAGCAGCGACTTACATCCTGGGTATCAGCCCCAGCATTTT	CASSDLHPGYQPQHF	TRBV6-2/TRBV6-3	TRBJ1-5	15	-	once
TGTGCCAGCAGGCTCGGAGGCTCGGTCTTCCATGAGCAGTTCTTC	CASRLGGSVFHEQFF	TRBV2	TRBJ2-1	15	-	-
TGTGCCAGCAGCCAAATGTCGGGCAATCAGCCCCAGCATTTT	CASSQMSGNQPQHF	TRBV3-1/TRBV3-2	TRBJ1-5	14	-	-
TGCGCCAGCAGCTTGTTGAGGCCCGGCGGTGGGGCCAACGTCCTGACTTTC	CASSLLRPGGGANVLTF	TRBV5-1	TRBJ2-6	17	-	-
TGTGCCAGCAGTAGTCCGGGACTCGGCGAGCAGTACTTC	CASSSPGLGEQYF	TRBV6-4	TRBJ2-7	13	-	-
TGTGCCAGCAGCCACCATCTTGAGGAGCCCTATGGCTACACCTTC	CASSHHLEEPYGYTF	TRBV3-1/TRBV3-2	TRBJ1-2	15	-	-
TGCAGCGTGGGCGACAGGGTCCGGGAGACCCAGTACTTC	CSVGDRVRETQYF	TRBV29-1	TRBJ2-5	13	TRBD1	-
TGTGCCAGCAGCGCCGGGGGAACGCAAGATTCACCCCTCCACTTT	CASSAGGTQDSPLHF	TRBV11-2	TRBJ1-6	15	-	-
TGTGCCAGCAGCTTCGAAGGCGGCGGGTCCTATGGCTACACCTTC	CASSFEGGGSYGYTF	TRBV7-9	TRBJ1-2	15	-	-
TGCGCCAGCAGCTCAGGAATTTATAGCAATCAGCCCCAGCATTTT	CASSSGIYSNQPQHF	TRBV10-2	TRBJ1-5	15	-	-
TGTGCCAGCAGCTTGGCGCCAGGGAGGACTGAAGCTTTCTTT	CASSLAPGRTEAFF	TRBV5-5	TRBJ1-1	14	-	few
TGTGCCAGCAGCCAAGATATGCCGGGAGTCCTCACCGGGGAGCTGTTTTTT	CASSQDMPGVLTGELFF	TRBV14	TRBJ2-2	17	-	-